Below are 19 T cell receptor beta chains sequenced from a single sample in a study of blood T cell repertoires in COVID-19. The table came from immunoSEQ multiplex PCR; TCRdb's copy has only in-frame clones and leaves some out. This sample carries a few hundred thousand clones, approximately 81% of them seen once, and the ten largest clones take roughly 4%. What was sequenced was peripheral blood. The source is a man in his fifties or sixties with acute or convalescent COVID-19.

The CDR3 DNA is TGTGCCAGCTCACCGAATTACAGGGCGGGTAACACTGAAGCTTTCTTT. It translates to CASSPNYRAGNTEAFF. The V and J genes are TRBV18 and TRBJ1-1, with D possibly matching TRBD1 (6 bases). CDR1 and CDR2 from the germline V gene are KGHSH and LQKENI. V was pared by 3 bases and J by 2 bases, with 16 bases between. The length of the CDR3 is 16 residues.

The chain carries TRBV7-9 and TRBJ2-1, with D tentatively TRBD2 (5 bases). Per the germline V gene, CDR1 is SEHNR and CDR2 is FQNEAQ (reference sequence). V was clipped by 2 bases and J by 1 base, with 9 bases between them. This CDR3 has 15 amino acids. In DNA, the CDR3 is TGTGCCAGCAGCTTATGGGGAGTATCCTACAATGAGCAGTTCTTC. It specifies CASSLWGVSYNEQFF.

The chain is built from TRBV7-9 and TRBJ2-7, with TRBD1 as a possible D gene (6 bases). The V gene lost 4 bases and the J gene lost 2 bases, with 12 bases spanning the gap. In germline, CDR1 is SEHNR, CDR2 FQNEAQ (reference sequence). The CDR3 extends over 14 amino acids. The CDR3 DNA follows: TGTGCCAGCAGCTCATGGTCAGGGGCCTACGAGCAGTACTTC. Its protein is CASSSWSGAYEQYF.

The chain joins TRBV7-6 to TRBJ1-1, with 10 bases identical to TRBD1. Trimming cost V 3 bases and J 4 bases; bases outside gene matches: 5. The CDR3 runs 15 residues. Germline V CDR1 and CDR2: SGHVS, FNYEAQ. CDR3 sequence reads: CASSLTGGEGTEAFF. Written as DNA, the CDR3 is TGTGCCAGCAGCTTGACAGGGGGCGAAGGCACTGAAGCTTTCTTT. The whole variable domain, filled in from reference TRBV7-6 and TRBJ1-1, reads GAGVSQSPRYKVTKRGQDVALRCDPISGHVSLYWYRQALGQGPEFLTYFNYEAQQDKSGLPNDRFSAERPEGSISTLTIQRTEQRDSAMYRCASSLTGGEGTEAFFGQGTRLTVV.

This chain uses TRBV6-5 with TRBJ2-3; D remains ambiguous. CDR3 length: 16 amino acids. V lost 0 bases, J lost 6 bases, and 16 bases lay in between. CDR1 and CDR2 (germline): MNHEY, SVGAGI. The CDR3 reads CASSYSIWLRPDTQYF. The CDR3 coding sequence is TGTGCCAGCAGTTACTCGATATGGCTCCGCCCGGATACGCAGTATTTT.

This clone appeared a single time. V usage is TRBV12-3 or TRBV12-4 and J usage is TRBJ2-7, with D possibly being TRBD1 (5 bases). The CDR3 contains 13 residues. V gave up 9 bases and J gave up 2 bases, with 14 bases separating them. CDR3 sequence: CASGVMGPYEQYF. DNA of the CDR3: TGTGCCAGTGGCGTGATGGGGCCCTACGAGCAGTACTTC.

The chain carries TRBV30 and TRBJ2-2; D gene ambiguous. Trimming took 5 bases from V and 6 from J, leaving 7 bases between them. CDR3 size: 11 residues. Germline CDR1 reads GTSNPN; CDR2 reads SVGIG (reference sequence). The CDR3 DNA sequence: TGTGCCTGGGGTTATTCCGGGGAGCTGTTTTTT. This translates into CAWGYSGELFF.

This chain connects TRBV3-1 (or the pseudogene TRBV3-2) to TRBJ2-7; perhaps TRBD1 as D (5 bases). Germline CDR1 and CDR2: LGHDT and YNNKEL (reference sequence). The length of the CDR3 is 15 residues. V shed 4 bases and J shed 3 bases, with 16 bases lying between them. The CDR3: CASSLRQPSYYEQYF. Here the CDR3 DNA reads TGTGCCAGCAGCCTCCGACAGCCCTCCTACTACGAGCAGTACTTC.

The chain uses TRBV29-1 and TRBJ1-1; a possible D gene is TRBD1 (5 bases). V gave up 3 bases and J gave up 4 bases, with 9 bases separating them. The CDR3 sequence is 12 residues long. Germline V gives CDR1 SQVTM, CDR2 ANQGSEA. CDR3 nucleotides: TGCAGCGTTGATTCAGGGTTCACTGAAGCTTTCTTT. This sequence encodes CSVDSGFTEAFF.

The chain employs TRBV10-3 and TRBJ2-1; TRBD2 agrees at 11 bases. The CDR3 covers 17 residues. Germline V gene data show CDR1 as ENHRY and CDR2 as SYGVKD. V trimming: 3 bases; J trimming: 2 bases; junction bases outside the gene matches: 6. The chain's CDR3 is CAISDASGRPPYNEQFF. CDR3 sequence (DNA): TGTGCCATCAGTGACGCTAGCGGGAGGCCGCCCTACAATGAGCAGTTCTTC.

This sequence joins TRBV28 and TRBJ2-5; D possibly corresponds to TRBD1 (6 bases). Germline V gives CDR1 MDHEN, CDR2 SYDVKM. V lost 5 bases and J lost 4, with 26 bases in between. The CDR3 covers 18 residues. The CDR3 DNA reads TGTGCCAGCAGTGCCCAAGGACAGTTCTTCGTCGCTCGAGAGACCCAGTACTTC. Protein product: CASSAQGQFFVARETQYF.

The V call is TRBV5-6, the J call TRBJ1-1, with unresolved D. Per the germline V gene, CDR1 is SGHDT and CDR2 is YYEEEE. This CDR3 contains 13 residues. The germline V and J ends were trimmed by 4 bases and 1 base, with 8 bases remaining between them. Here the CDR3 reads CASSLTENTEAFF. The CDR3 DNA sequence: TGTGCCAGCAGCCTCACAGAGAACACTGAAGCTTTCTTT.

The J gene is TRBJ2-7, the V gene TRBV27; 9 bases fit TRBD1. V shed 4 bases and J 4 bases; nucleotides not matched to a gene: 14. The CDR3 length is 17 residues. Germline CDR1 and CDR2: MNHEY and SMNVEV (reference sequence). The CDR3 region has the DNA TGTGCCAGCAGTTCTTACTCTAGAGGGACAGGGCTTTACGAGCAGTACTTC. It encodes CASSSYSRGTGLYEQYF.

V and J are TRBV5-1 and TRBJ1-3; D not resolved. The V and J ends lost 3 bases and 0 bases respectively, with 13 bases between them. The V gene's germline CDR1 is SGHRS and CDR2 YFSETQ. The length of the CDR3 is 16 residues. DNA of the CDR3: TGCGCCAGCAGCTCCCTCCCTACTATCTCTGGAAACACCATATATTTT. Protein: CASSSLPTISGNTIYF.

V usage is TRBV5-1 and J usage is TRBJ1-4; possible D gene TRBD1, 6 bases. Deletions cut 0 bases from V and 4 bases from J, with 13 bases between. This CDR3 spans 16 amino acids. Germline lookup yields CDR1 SGHRS and CDR2 YFSETQ. The CDR3 bases are TGCGCCAGCAGCTTGGTATCAGGGGCGGGTAATGAAAAACTGTTTTTT. Translating gives CASSLVSGAGNEKLFF.

The chain employs TRBV11-2 and TRBJ2-1; no firm D call. Germline CDR1 SGHAT, CDR2 FQNNGV. V gave up 4 bases and J gave up 3 bases, with 10 bases separating them. The CDR3 runs to 14 residues. The CDR3 here is CASSSPPGYNEQFF. Here the CDR3 DNA reads TGTGCCAGCAGCTCCCCCCCGGGCTACAATGAGCAGTTCTTC.

V usage is TRBV4-1 and J usage is TRBJ2-7, with 8 bases fitting TRBD1. The trim removed 6 bases at V and 5 bases at J, leaving 9 bases unmatched. In germline, CDR1 is MGHRA, CDR2 YSYEKL. The CDR3 has 14 amino acids. CDR3 region: CASRRRGRNHEQYF. The CDR3 nucleotides are TGCGCCAGCAGACGCAGGGGGCGAAACCACGAGCAGTACTTC.

This clone was recorded once. The chain employs TRBV29-1 and TRBJ2-3; TRBD1 is a possible D gene (5 bases). Trimming shortened V by 3 bases and J by 5 bases, and 6 bases separated the two germline ends. The CDR3 is 11 residues long. CDR1 and CDR2 (germline): SQVTM, ANQGSEA. The CDR3 nucleotides read TGCAGCGTTGAGCAGGGAGATACGCAGTATTTT. Residues: CSVEQGDTQYF.

The genes are TRBV9 and TRBJ2-3; 13 bases agree with TRBD2. This CDR3 contains 16 residues. CDR1 and CDR2 (germline): SGDLS, YYNGEE. V dropped 0 bases and J dropped 3; count of bases not matched to a gene: 1. This CDR3 reads CASSVGTSGRTDTQYF. CDR3 in DNA: TGTGCCAGCAGCGTAGGGACTAGCGGGAGAACAGATACGCAGTATTTT.